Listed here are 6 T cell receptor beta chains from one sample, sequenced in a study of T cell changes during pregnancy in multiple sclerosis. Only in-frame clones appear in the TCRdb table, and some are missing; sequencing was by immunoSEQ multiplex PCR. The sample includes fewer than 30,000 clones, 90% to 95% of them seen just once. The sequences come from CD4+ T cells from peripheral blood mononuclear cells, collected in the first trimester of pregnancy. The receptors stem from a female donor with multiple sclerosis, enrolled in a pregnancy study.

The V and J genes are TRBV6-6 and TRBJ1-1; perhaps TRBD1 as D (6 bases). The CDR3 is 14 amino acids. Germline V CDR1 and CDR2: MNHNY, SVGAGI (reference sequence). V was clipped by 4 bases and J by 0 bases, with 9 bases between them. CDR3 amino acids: CASSSGTMNTEAFF. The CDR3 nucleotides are TGTGCCAGCAGTTCCGGGACAATGAACACTGAAGCTTTCTTT.

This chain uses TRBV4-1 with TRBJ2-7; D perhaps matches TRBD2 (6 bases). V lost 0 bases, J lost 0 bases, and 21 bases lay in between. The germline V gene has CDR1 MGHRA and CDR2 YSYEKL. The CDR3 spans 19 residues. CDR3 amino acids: CASSQDSPRAGRSSYEQYF. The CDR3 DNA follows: TGCGCCAGCAGCCAAGATAGCCCCCGAGCAGGGAGGAGCTCCTACGAGCAGTACTTC.

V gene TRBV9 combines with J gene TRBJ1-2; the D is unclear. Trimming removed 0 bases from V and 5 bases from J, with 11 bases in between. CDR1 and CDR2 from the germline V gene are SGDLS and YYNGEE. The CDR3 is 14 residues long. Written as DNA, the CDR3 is TGTGCCAGCAGCGTAGGTATAATCGGGTATGGCTACACCTTC. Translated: CASSVGIIGYGYTF.

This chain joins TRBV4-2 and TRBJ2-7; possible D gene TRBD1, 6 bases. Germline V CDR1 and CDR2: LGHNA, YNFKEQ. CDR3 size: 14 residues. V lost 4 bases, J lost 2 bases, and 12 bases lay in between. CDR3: CASSPGTPTYEQYF. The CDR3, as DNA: TGTGCCAGCAGCCCAGGGACACCGACCTACGAGCAGTACTTC.

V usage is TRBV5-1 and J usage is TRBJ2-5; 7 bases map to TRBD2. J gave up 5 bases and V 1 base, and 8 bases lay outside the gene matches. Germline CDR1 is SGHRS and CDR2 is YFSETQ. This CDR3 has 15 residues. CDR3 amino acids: CASSLYSGDTETQYF. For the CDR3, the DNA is TGCGCCAGCAGCTTGTACAGCGGGGATACGGAGACCCAGTACTTC.

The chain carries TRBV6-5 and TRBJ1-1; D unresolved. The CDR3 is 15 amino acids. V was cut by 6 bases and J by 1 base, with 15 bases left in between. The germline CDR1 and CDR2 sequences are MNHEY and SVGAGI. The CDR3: CASSLGRGGNTEAFF. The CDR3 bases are TGTGCCAGCAGCCTCGGACGGGGAGGGAACACTGAAGCTTTCTTT.